Below, 27 T cell receptor beta chains from the same sample are listed, as sequenced in a study of CXCR3-negative and CXCR3-positive naive CD8 T cells. UMI-labeled 5' RACE yielded the TRB cDNA libraries. Reanalyzing the 5' RACE reads, TCRdb keeps one entry per CDR3 protein, without DNA. This sample's clone table lists roughly 89,000 distinct CDR3 sequences. Sequences were obtained from naive CXCR3- CD8+ T cells from blood. Subset noted: CD45RO-CCR7+CD27+CD95- naive CD8+ T cells lacking CXCR3 (TNR3-). These receptors were obtained from a human donor in good health. Some clones in this sample may be carry-over from other donors' samples.

The chain employs TRBV11-2 and TRBJ2-3; there is no DNA to check the TCRdb D call of TRBD1. The CDR3 has 12 residues. Germline values: CDR1 SGHAT, CDR2 FQNNGV. CDR3 loop: CASRPPGDTQYF.

J is TRBJ1-1 and V is TRBV7-2; TCRdb calls TRBD1, which cannot be checked without DNA. Germline CDR1 is SGHTA and CDR2 is FQGNSA. The CDR3 extends over 18 amino acids. CDR3 in amino acids: CASSSPNTGTVIHTEAFF. The variable domain in full, with the rest retrieved from reference TRBV7-2 and TRBJ1-1, is GAGVSQSPSNKVTEKGKDVELRCDPISGHTALYWYRQSLGQGLEFLIYFQGNSAPDKSGLPSDRFSAERTGGSVSTLTIQRTQQEDSAVYLCASSSPNTGTVIHTEAFFGQGTRLTVV.

The chain has TRBV6-2 or TRBV6-3 and TRBJ2-1; as DNA is missing, the TRBD2 call by TCRdb cannot be tested. The CDR3 has 16 amino acids. Per germline, CDR1 MNHEY and CDR2 SVGEGT. The CDR3 loop reads CASSYPGLAGVYEQFF.

This sequence joins TRBV29-1 and TRBJ2-3; TCRdb selects TRBD2, and the lack of DNA leaves this call unchecked. Germline loops: CDR1 SQVTM, CDR2 ANQGSEA. CDR3 length: 15 amino acids. This CDR3 is CSVEEERLAGGTQYF.

The chain employs TRBV19 and TRBJ2-3. Germline values: CDR1 LNHDA, CDR2 SQIVND (reference sequence). This CDR3 spans 11 amino acids. The CDR3 reads CGSSGIGTQYF. The full variable domain, its missing parts supplied by reference TRBV19 and TRBJ2-3, is DGGITQSPKYLFRKEGQNVTLSCEQNLNHDAMYWYRQDPGQGLRLIYYSQIVNDFQKGDIAEGYSVSREKKESFPLTVTSAQKNPTAFYLCGSSGIGTQYFGPGTRLTVL.

The rearrangement links TRBV4-2 to TRBJ2-2. The CDR3 length is 14 residues. CDR1 is LGHNA and CDR2 is YNFKEQ in the germline V gene. The CDR3 region is CASSQGFESGELFF.

The rearrangement uses TRBV7-9 and TRBJ1-1; the TRBD1 assignment by TCRdb is unverifiable without DNA. The length of the CDR3 is 13 residues. In germline, CDR1 is SEHNR, CDR2 FQNEAQ (reference sequence). This CDR3 is CASSHRERTEAFF.

This chain uses TRBV4-3 with TRBJ1-6. The CDR3 has 16 residues. Germline-derived CDR1 and CDR2 are LGHNA and YSLEER. CDR3 sequence: CASSQDWASENSPLHF.

The chain joins TRBV4-2 to TRBJ2-1; TCRdb designates TRBD2, a call that cannot be tested without DNA. Per germline, CDR1 LGHNA and CDR2 YNFKEQ. The length of the CDR3 is 16 residues. CDR3 region: CASSQSLAGGLGEQFF.

The chain has TRBV5-1 and TRBJ1-2; TCRdb names TRBD1, which stays unverified in the absence of DNA. CDR3 length: 12 amino acids. Germline V gene sequence: CDR1 SGHRS, CDR2 YFSETQ. Here the CDR3 reads CASSYEGGGYTF.

The chain recombines TRBV29-1 with TRBJ2-3; with no DNA, the TCRdb D assignment of TRBD2 cannot be verified. This CDR3 contains 15 residues. Germline CDR1 and CDR2: SQVTM and ANQGSEA. The CDR3 loop reads CSVIPSGEGTDTQYF.

V usage is TRBV29-1 and J usage is TRBJ2-5; TCRdb proposes TRBD1, but this gene call is untestable without DNA. There are 15 residues in the CDR3. Looked up from germline, CDR1 is SQVTM and CDR2 is ANQGSEA. CDR3 sequence reads: CSVEVRGPPQETQYF.

The CDR3 loop is CASSRSGPSYEQYF. The gene calls are TRBV6-2 or TRBV6-3 and TRBJ2-7; the D call of TRBD2 rests on TCRdb alone, since no DNA is present to check it. The CDR3 is 14 residues long. Germline values: CDR1 MNHEY, CDR2 SVGEGT.

This chain links TRBV4-3 with TRBJ2-3; TCRdb names TRBD2, which stays unverified in the absence of DNA. The CDR3 length is 15 residues. The germline gives CDR1 LGHNA, CDR2 YSLEER. Here the CDR3 reads CASSQEVGPTDTQYF.

This chain links TRBV10-3 with TRBJ1-2; the D call of TRBD1 rests on TCRdb alone, since no DNA is present to check it. There are 15 residues in the CDR3. Germline V lookup: CDR1 ENHRY, CDR2 SYGVKD. The chain's CDR3 is CAISEAGQFYYGYTF.

The chain links TRBV20-1 to TRBJ2-1. The CDR3 contains 13 residues. The germline V gene has CDR1 DFQATT and CDR2 SNEGSKA (reference sequence). The CDR3 loop reads CSARGGSYNEQFF.

The chain uses TRBV15 and TRBJ2-7; TCRdb names TRBD2, which stays unverified in the absence of DNA. The CDR3 sequence is 15 residues long. CDR1 and CDR2 (germline): LNHNV, YYDKDF (reference sequence). This chain's CDR3 is CATSIRLAGTYEQYF. The full variable domain, in which reference TRBV15 and TRBJ2-7 provide the parts outside the CDR3, is DAMVIQNPRYQVTQFGKPVTLSCSQTLNHNVMYWYQQKSSQAPKLLFHYYDKDFNNEADTPDNFQSRRPNTSFCFLDIRSPGLGDTAMYLCATSIRLAGTYEQYFGPGTRLTVT.

The V and J genes are TRBV9 and TRBJ2-2; with no DNA, the TCRdb D assignment of TRBD1 cannot be verified. Germline assignment: CDR1 SGDLS and CDR2 YYNGEE. The CDR3 consists of 16 residues. CDR3 residues: CASSGAAERNTGELFF.

The chain has TRBV20-1 and TRBJ2-1. This CDR3 spans 15 amino acids. Germline values: CDR1 DFQATT, CDR2 SNEGSKA (reference sequence). This chain's CDR3 is CSARGFKALYNEQFF.

This chain joins TRBV20-1 and TRBJ2-3; lacking DNA, the TRBD2 call made by TCRdb goes unchecked. This CDR3 region has 16 residues. Germline V lookup: CDR1 DFQATT, CDR2 SNEGSKA (reference sequence). The chain's CDR3 is CSAETSGGASTDTQYF.

V gene TRBV20-1 combines with J gene TRBJ2-7; TCRdb picks TRBD1, but there is no DNA to check that call. The CDR3 runs 13 residues. The germline gives CDR1 DFQATT, CDR2 SNEGSKA (reference sequence). The CDR3: CSAPEEGTYEQYF.

The chain uses TRBV7-9 and TRBJ2-1; the TCRdb D gene call, TRBD1, has no DNA to confirm it. The CDR3 contains 14 residues. CDR1 and CDR2 from the germline V gene are SEHNR and FQNEAQ (reference sequence). The CDR3 here is CASSLVMGDNEQFF. Complete variable domain (other parts from reference TRBV7-9 and TRBJ2-1): DTGVSQNPRHKITKRGQNVTFRCDPISEHNRLYWYRQTLGQGPEFLTYFQNEAQLEKSRLLSDRFSAERPKGSFSTLEIQRTEQGDSAMYLCASSLVMGDNEQFFGPGTRLTVL.

V and J are TRBV6-2 or TRBV6-3 and TRBJ1-1. The CDR3 has 17 amino acids. Per germline, CDR1 MNHEY and CDR2 SVGEGT. CDR3 protein: CASSYLVRKSAGTEAFF.

The chain combines TRBV29-1 with TRBJ1-1; the D gene TCRdb calls, TRBD1, cannot be checked with no DNA. The CDR3 is 12 residues long. Germline V gives CDR1 SQVTM, CDR2 ANQGSEA. The CDR3 loop is CSAAGIGTEAFF.

The chain has TRBV10-3 and TRBJ2-3; TCRdb's D call, TRBD2, is unchecked because there is no DNA. CDR3 length equals 16 residues. The germline CDR1 and CDR2 sequences are ENHRY and SYGVKD. The chain's CDR3 is CAISEPSGSSTDTQYF.

The V gene is TRBV29-1, the J gene TRBJ1-2. This CDR3 spans 15 amino acids. Per germline, CDR1 SQVTM and CDR2 ANQGSEA. The CDR3 sequence is CSVEGPRTDNYGYTF. The complete variable domain, with remaining parts taken from reference TRBV29-1 and TRBJ1-2, reads SAVISQKPSRDICQRGTSLTIQCQVDSQVTMMFWYRQQPGQSLTLIATANQGSEATYESGFVIDKFPISRPNLTFSTLTVSNMSPEDSSIYLCSVEGPRTDNYGYTFGSGTRLTVV.

J is TRBJ2-7 and V is TRBV28. The CDR3 spans 11 residues. Germline V gives CDR1 MDHEN, CDR2 SYDVKM. The CDR3 here is CASSSAFEQYF.